This entry lists 10 T cell receptor beta chains sequenced from one sample in a study of Graves' ophthalmopathy and Graves' hyperthyroidism. TCR beta CDR3 regions were amplified from RNA transcripts. HTBI primers were employed in first-round RT-PCR, then a second-round multiplex PCR followed. TCRdb re-derived calls from the multiplex PCR reads in MiXCR, one entry per CDR3 protein. The data hold a few hundred thousand distinct CDR3 sequences, with less than 45% observed a single time. Material for sequencing was peripheral blood or thyroid tissue (not recorded which). These TCRs come from an adult man with Graves' hyperthyroidism.

This clonotype appeared many times. The rearrangement links TRBV7-9 to TRBJ2-5; weak D call: TRBD2 (6 bases). In germline, CDR1 is SEHNR, CDR2 FQNEAQ (reference sequence). This CDR3 region has 15 residues. V was cut by 5 bases and J by 5 bases, with 18 bases left in between. The CDR3 reads CASSQEEAGSETQYF. Here the CDR3 DNA reads TGTGCCAGCAGCCAAGAGGAGGCGGGGTCGGAGACCCAGTACTTC.

In this sample, this clonotype turned up many times. The chain is built from TRBV12-3 or TRBV12-4 and TRBJ1-3; D perhaps matches TRBD1 (6 bases). There are 12 residues in the CDR3. With 8 bases removed from V and 3 bases from J, the gap between germline ends came to 8 bases. The CDR3 here is CASATGGNTIYF. The CDR3 DNA reads as TGTGCCAGCGCGACAGGTGGAAACACCATATATTTT.

The genes are TRBV6-5 and TRBJ1-1; D gene ambiguous. This CDR3 region has 16 residues. Germline CDR1 MNHEY, CDR2 SVGAGI. V shed 0 bases and J shed 2 bases, with 13 bases lying between them. In nucleotides, the CDR3 is TGTGCCAGCAGTTACTCGTATGGCAACCTAAACACTGAAGCTTTCTTT. Its protein is CASSYSYGNLNTEAFF.

This clonotype appeared many times. The chain joins TRBV24-1 to TRBJ1-2, with 7 bases aligning to TRBD1. V shed 3 bases and J 7 bases; nucleotides not matched to a gene: 7. Germline V gene data show CDR1 as KGHDR and CDR2 as SFDVKD. This CDR3 comprises 14 residues. The CDR3 nucleotides are TGTGCCACCAGTGATACCGGGACAGAATTTGGCTACACCTTC. It codes for CATSDTGTEFGYTF.

The chain links TRBV24-1 to TRBJ2-3; a possible D gene is TRBD1 (6 bases). V was shortened by 0 bases and J by 6 bases, with 6 bases between the two germline ends. The CDR3 extends over 13 amino acids. The germline CDR1 and CDR2 sequences are KGHDR and SFDVKD. The DNA of the CDR3 is TGTGCCACCAGTGATTTGCAGGGGGATACGCAGTATTTT. This sequence encodes CATSDLQGDTQYF.

This clonotype was observed many times. The CDR3, as DNA: TGTGCCAGCCTGGACAGGGAGGCTTCACCCCTCCACTTT. Its protein is CASLDREASPLHF. J is TRBJ1-6 and V is TRBV2; 8 nucleotides agree with TRBD1. Unmatched junction bases numbered 6, after V lost 8 bases and J lost 9 bases. The CDR3 is 13 amino acids. Per the germline V gene, CDR1 is SNHLY and CDR2 is FYNNEI.

This clonotype turned up a few times. The chain employs TRBV12-5 and TRBJ1-5; TRBD1 agrees at 9 bases. CDR1 LGHNT and CDR2 FRNRAP come from the germline V gene. The CDR3 sequence is 15 residues long. Germline trimming cut 7 bases from V and 6 bases from J; bases unmatched to any gene: 10. The CDR3 spells CASALGQGFVQPQHF. Written as DNA, the CDR3 is TGTGCTAGTGCTCTGGGACAGGGCTTCGTTCAGCCCCAGCATTTT.

The chain links TRBV9 to TRBJ1-6; no clear D gene. The length of the CDR3 is 16 residues. Germline V gives CDR1 SGDLS, CDR2 YYNGEE. Trimming removed 3 bases from V and 0 bases from J, with 10 bases in between. In DNA, the CDR3 is TGTGCCAGCAGCGGGCCCGGAAGCTCCTATAATTCACCCCTCCACTTT. Translation: CASSGPGSSYNSPLHF.

This clonotype was seen many times. V and J are TRBV6-4 and TRBJ2-7, with 7 nucleotides matching TRBD1. Trimming took 7 bases from V and 7 from J; bases not matched to a gene: 7. There are 12 residues in the CDR3. Germline CDR1 MRHNA, CDR2 SNTAGT. CDR3 in amino acids: CASTLTGWEQYF. The CDR3 DNA reads as TGTGCCAGCACGTTGACAGGGTGGGAGCAGTACTTC.

In its sample, this clonotype was seen many times. This chain uses TRBV20-1 with TRBJ1-5, with D unresolved. Trimming took 1 base from V and 4 from J, leaving 8 bases between them. CDR3 size: 13 residues. CDR1 is DFQATT and CDR2 is SNEGSKA in the germline V gene (reference sequence). The chain's CDR3 is CSARGQQNQPQHF. CDR3 in DNA: TGCAGTGCTAGAGGGCAACAAAATCAGCCCCAGCATTTT.